One sample yielded the 22 T cell receptor beta chains listed below, sequenced in a study of blood T cell repertoires in COVID-19. The protocol was immunoSEQ multiplex PCR, while the TCRdb copy is restricted to in-frame clones and leaves out a portion. In the table there are a few hundred thousand clones, 65% to 90% of which are singletons. Sequenced input: PBMCs or T cells enriched from blood (not recorded which). These receptors originate from a woman younger than 30 who had recovered from COVID-19.

This clone was seen just once. The V call is TRBV6-5, the J call TRBJ2-2, with TRBD1 matching 7 bases. CDR3 length: 15 amino acids. The junction had 10 bases not matched to a gene; V was cut back by 8 bases and J by 4 bases. The V gene's germline CDR1 is MNHEY and CDR2 SVGAGI. Here the CDR3 DNA reads TGTGCCAGCTTAGACAACAGGGGTTTCACCGGGGAGCTGTTTTTT. Amino acid sequence: CASLDNRGFTGELFF.

This sequence joins TRBV10-2 and TRBJ1-2; weak D call: TRBD1 (6 bases). CDR1 is WSHSY and CDR2 is SAAADI in the germline V gene. The CDR3 runs 16 residues. With 0 bases removed from V and 4 bases from J, the gap between germline ends came to 15 bases. This chain's CDR3 is CASSESDVGGIYGYTF. As DNA, the CDR3 is TGCGCCAGCAGTGAGTCGGATGTAGGGGGAATCTATGGCTACACCTTC.

The chain recombines TRBV15 with TRBJ2-7, with D possibly being TRBD1 (7 bases). The V end was cut by 0 bases, the J end by 3 bases, with 15 bases between. The CDR3 spans 16 residues. Germline-derived CDR1 and CDR2 are LNHNV and YYDKDF (reference sequence). In DNA form, the CDR3 reads TGTGCCACCAGCAGAGAATGGGCAGGGGGGATCTACGAGCAGTACTTC. This codes for CATSREWAGGIYEQYF.

V is TRBV7-6 and J is TRBJ2-7; 8 bases are shared with TRBD2. V dropped 4 bases and J dropped 2; count of bases not matched to a gene: 4. The CDR3 is 14 residues long. The germline V gene encodes CDR1 SGHVS and CDR2 FNYEAQ. This CDR3 is CASSSSGLAYEQYF. DNA for the CDR3: TGTGCCAGCAGCTCTTCGGGACTAGCCTACGAGCAGTACTTC.

This clone was detected only a few times. The V gene is TRBV5-1, the J gene TRBJ2-7, with a possible D match to TRBD2 (5 bases). Germline V gene data show CDR1 as SGHRS and CDR2 as YFSETQ. The CDR3 loop spans 17 amino acids. V lost 3 bases to trimming and J lost 4 bases, with 23 bases between them. The CDR3 is CASSSDSRAQVVYEQYF. The CDR3 nucleotides read TGCGCCAGCAGCTCTGATTCGAGGGCGCAGGTTGTATACGAGCAGTACTTC.

This rearrangement joins TRBV30 to TRBJ1-5, with D tentatively TRBD1 (5 bases). The CDR3 is 12 amino acids. From germline, CDR1 is GTSNPN and CDR2 SVGIG (reference sequence). Trimming cost V 2 bases and J 5 bases, with 7 bases left between them. The CDR3 DNA follows: TGTGCCTGGAGTTGGGGGGATCAGCCCCAGCATTTT. Protein product: CAWSWGDQPQHF.

V gene TRBV7-3 combines with J gene TRBJ2-1; D gene unclear. The V end lost 2 bases, the J end lost 5 bases, and 7 bases lay between the germline ends. The CDR3 is 13 residues long. Germline CDR1 SGHTA, CDR2 FQGTGA. As DNA, the CDR3 is TGTGCCAGCAGCTTAGTGGCCCACAATGAGCAGTTCTTC. Protein sequence: CASSLVAHNEQFF.

A single count supports this clone. The chain employs TRBV11-2 and TRBJ2-7; D may be TRBD2 (6 bases). There are 13 residues in the CDR3. Germline V gene lookup returns CDR1 SGHAT and CDR2 FQNNGV. V lost 5 bases to trimming and J lost 2 bases, with 10 bases between them. The CDR3 region has the DNA TGTGCCAGCAGCCCGACGGGGGCCTACGAGCAGTACTTC. Its translation is CASSPTGAYEQYF. The full variable domain, its missing parts supplied by reference TRBV11-2 and TRBJ2-7, is EAGVAQSPRYKIIEKRQSVAFWCNPISGHATLYWYQQILGQGPKLLIQFQNNGVVDDSQLPKDRFSAERLKGVDSTLKIQPAKLEDSAVYLCASSPTGAYEQYFGPGTRLTVT.

The chain combines TRBV28 with TRBJ2-3, with 14 bases fitting TRBD2. The CDR3 is made up of 14 amino acids. The V and J ends lost 11 bases and 6 bases, in that order; junction bases with no gene match: 7. The germline gives CDR1 MDHEN, CDR2 SYDVKM. The CDR3 is CASGTSGRGDTQYF. Here the CDR3 DNA reads TGTGCCTCAGGGACTAGCGGGAGAGGGGATACGCAGTATTTT.

This CDR3 reads CASSLQGPPYSNQPQHF. CDR3 DNA sequence: TGTGCCAGCAGCTTACAGGGGCCACCTTATAGCAATCAGCCCCAGCATTTT. This chain uses TRBV5-5 with TRBJ1-5, with 7 bases that match TRBD1. V shed 2 bases, J shed 0 bases, and the junction held 8 bases outside the gene matches. The CDR3 is 17 residues long. From germline, CDR1 is SGHKS and CDR2 YYEKEE (reference sequence).

The chain has TRBV7-8 and TRBJ1-4; D gene unclear. Germline V gene lookup returns CDR1 SGHVS and CDR2 FQNEAQ. Trimming stripped 5 bases from V and 13 bases from J, with 17 bases between. The CDR3 runs 13 residues. CDR3 loop: CASSVSEYGGLFF. CDR3 bases: TGTGCCAGCAGCGTATCGGAATATGGAGGACTGTTTTTT.

The chain uses TRBV28 and TRBJ2-7; possibly TRBD1 for D (6 bases). The CDR3 spans 14 residues. Trimming took 7 bases from V and 2 from J, leaving 15 bases between them. Germline CDR1 MDHEN, CDR2 SYDVKM. The CDR3 sequence: CASIGTPDPYEQYF. In nucleotides, the CDR3 is TGTGCCAGCATAGGGACACCTGACCCCTACGAGCAGTACTTC.

V and J are TRBV30 and TRBJ2-7, with unresolved D. Germline CDR1 and CDR2: GTSNPN and SVGIG (reference sequence). The ends were cut back, 4 bases at V and 7 bases at J, with 17 bases in the middle. The length of the CDR3 is 13 residues. CDR3 DNA: TGTGCCTGGACCGACTCCCTCGCCGGGGAGCAGTACTTC. This translates into CAWTDSLAGEQYF. Together with reference TRBV30 and TRBJ2-7, the CDR3 gives the full variable domain: SQTIHQWPATLVQPVGSPLSLECTVEGTSNPNLYWYRQAAGRGLQLLFYSVGIGQISSEVPQNLSASRPQDRQFILSSKKLLLSDSGFYLCAWTDSLAGEQYFGPGTRLTVT.

CDR3 protein: CASSLPQGADYGYTF. In DNA form, the CDR3 reads TGTGCCAGCAGCTTACCACAGGGGGCGGACTATGGCTACACCTTC. V and J are TRBV5-4 and TRBJ1-2; TRBD1 aligns across 9 bases. Germline V lookup: CDR1 SGHNT, CDR2 YYREEE (reference sequence). V trimming: 2 bases; J trimming: 3 bases; junction bases outside the gene matches: 5. This CDR3 has 15 amino acids.

This chain joins TRBV10-3 and TRBJ2-3, with D possibly TRBD1 on 7 matching bases. The CDR3 consists of 20 residues. Germline CDR1 ENHRY, CDR2 SYGVKD. Deletions cut 4 bases from V and 0 bases from J, with 26 bases between. CDR3 protein: CAISAWDSMRDGPSTDTQYF. The CDR3 DNA is TGTGCCATCAGTGCCTGGGACAGCATGCGGGATGGACCTAGCACAGATACGCAGTATTTT.

As DNA, the CDR3 is TGTGCCAGTAGTACACCCGGGACAGTTGCGGGGGAGCAGTACTTC. This encodes CASSTPGTVAGEQYF. This chain uses TRBV19 with TRBJ2-7; TRBD1 might be the D (7 bases). The CDR3 totals 15 residues. The germline gives CDR1 LNHDA, CDR2 SQIVND (reference sequence). Trimming pared 4 bases from V and 7 bases from J, leaving 20 bases between.

Details on this clone: This sample includes further DNA sequences coding for the same CDR3. The rearrangement uses TRBV3-1 (or the pseudogene TRBV3-2) and TRBJ1-4; D uncertain. Germline loops: CDR1 LGHDT, CDR2 YNNKEL (reference sequence). The CDR3 has 14 amino acids. V lost 1 base to trimming and J lost 4 bases, with 7 bases between them. The CDR3 loop is CASSQGTGNEKLFF. The CDR3 nucleotides are TGTGCCAGCAGCCAAGGAACGGGTAATGAAAAACTGTTTTTT.

This clone was detected a few times. As DNA, the CDR3 is TGTGCCAGCAGTGAGAGACAGGTTAACACTGAAGCTTTCTTT. As protein: CASSERQVNTEAFF. This chain uses TRBV2 with TRBJ1-1; maybe TRBD1 (6 bases). In germline, CDR1 is SNHLY, CDR2 FYNNEI. The V end lost 3 bases, the J end lost 2 bases, and 10 bases lay between the germline ends. The CDR3 consists of 14 residues.

V is TRBV3-1 (or the pseudogene TRBV3-2) and J is TRBJ2-3, with TRBD2 identical over 9 bases. Germline V gene sequence: CDR1 LGHDT, CDR2 YNNKEL (reference sequence). This CDR3 has 18 residues. V lost 1 base to trimming and J lost 1 base; unmatched junction nucleotides: 9. This chain's CDR3 is CASSQVNLAGEGTDTQYF. CDR3 DNA: TGTGCCAGCAGCCAAGTAAACTTAGCGGGGGAAGGCACAGATACGCAGTATTTT.

The chain links TRBV14 to TRBJ1-2; D is uncertain. This CDR3 is built from 12 residues. Per germline, CDR1 SGHDN and CDR2 FVKESK. Trimming cost V 2 bases and J 3 bases, with 4 bases left between them. The DNA of the CDR3 is TGTGCCAGCAGCCAAAGCGACTATGGCTACACCTTC. Translated, it gives CASSQSDYGYTF.

The chain recombines TRBV12-3 or TRBV12-4 with TRBJ1-2, with 7 positions matching TRBD1. CDR3 length: 13 amino acids. Trimming took 3 bases from V and 5 from J; bases not matched to a gene: 3. The CDR3: CASSFTGAYGYTF. CDR3 in DNA: TGTGCCAGCAGTTTCACAGGGGCTTATGGCTACACCTTC.

The genes are TRBV7-9 and TRBJ1-1, with D tentatively TRBD1 (5 bases). Germline assignment: CDR1 SEHNR and CDR2 FQNEAQ (reference sequence). The CDR3 loop spans 15 amino acids. V was clipped by 10 bases and J by 0 bases, with 18 bases between them. The CDR3 bases are TGTGCCAACTCAATAGCCCAGGGTATGAACACTGAAGCTTTCTTT. Protein sequence: CANSIAQGMNTEAFF.